This is a list of T cell receptor beta chains from one sample in a study of T cell changes during pregnancy in multiple sclerosis. Profiled with immunoSEQ multiplex PCR; TCRdb holds only in-frame clones, not every one. The data contain approximately 87,000 clones, 75% to 95% of them singletons. The source was CD4+ T cells from peripheral blood mononuclear cells, collected in the second trimester of pregnancy. The receptors here all came from a female donor with multiple sclerosis, enrolled in a pregnancy study. The CDR3 runs from the conserved cysteine through the conserved F or W. D genes are given only for firm matches. Size tells how often a clone was seen (once, few, many) or the class of an expanded clone, and some rows leave it out.

>14|TRBJ1-2|-|TRBV6-6|-
TGTGCCAGCAGAGCGGACGGAGGTAGCTATGGCTACACCTTC
CASRADGGSYGYTF
>13|TRBJ2-2|-|TRBV2|-
TGTGCCAGCAGAAAACAGGGAGCCGGGGAGCTGTTTTTT
CASRKQGAGELFF
>16|TRBJ2-7|-|TRBV9|TRBD1
TGTGCCAGCAGCCCAAAGGGACAGGGCGACTGGTACGAGCAGTACTTC
CASSPKGQGDWYEQYF
>14|TRBJ1-3|-|TRBV7-9|-
TGTGCCAGCAGCTTTGCCATATCTAGAAACACCATATATTTT
CASSFAISRNTIYF
>13|TRBJ2-7|-|TRBV7-8|-
TGTGCCAGCAGCTTGGGCACCCCCTACGAGCAGTACTTC
CASSLGTPYEQYF
>15|TRBJ1-2|once|TRBV6-1|TRBD1
TGTGCCAGCAGAGTGACTCGGACAGGGGCCTATGGCTACACCTTC
CASRVTRTGAYGYTF
>16|TRBJ1-1|once|TRBV5-1|TRBD1
TGCGCCAGCAGCTCCCTTATTAGGGGGCGGAACACTGAAGCTTTCTTT
CASSSLIRGRNTEAFF
>12|TRBJ2-5|-|TRBV29-1|-
TGCAGCGTCGATTTAGCTACTCAGACCCAGTACTTC
CSVDLATQTQYF
>14|TRBJ1-2|-|TRBV7-9|-
TGTGCCAGCAGCTTAGAACGAGAGGCCTATGGCTACACCTTC
CASSLEREAYGYTF
>15|TRBJ2-2|-|TRBV29-1|-
TGCAGCGTTGGGACGGGACTCCTGAACACCGGGGAGCTGTTTTTT
CSVGTGLLNTGELFF
>15|TRBJ1-1|-|TRBV5-4|-
TGTGCCAGCAGCTTGCGGGGGACGGAGAACACTGAAGCTTTCTTT
CASSLRGTENTEAFF
>15|TRBJ2-1|-|TRBV2|-
TGTGCCAGCAGGCGAGGAGTGTTCTCCTACAATGAGCAGTTCTTC
CASRRGVFSYNEQFF
>14|TRBJ1-2|-|TRBV11-2|-
TGTGCCAGCAGCCCCCGGACAGCTAACTATGGCTACACCTTC
CASSPRTANYGYTF
>18|TRBJ1-2|-|TRBV19|-
TGTGCCAGTAGTATAGATCAAAGTCGCCGTGGTTTGATCGGTGGCTACACCTTC
CASSIDQSRRGLIGGYTF
>14|TRBJ2-1|-|TRBV18|-
TGTGCCAGCTCACCAGGTGGAGGGGTGGATGAGCAGTTCTTC
CASSPGGGVDEQFF
>18|TRBJ1-5|-|TRBV6-4|TRBD1
TGTGCCAGCAGTGAAGTCGACAGGGGGACTATAAGCAATCAGCCCCAGCATTTT
CASSEVDRGTISNQPQHF
>12|TRBJ1-1|-|TRBV19|-
-
CASTSGFTEAFF
>17|TRBJ2-7|-|TRBV27|TRBD2
TGTGCCAGCAGCTTGGTCACCGGCGGGGGGAACAGTGGCGAGCAGTACTTC
CASSLVTGGGNSGEQYF
>13|TRBJ1-2|-|TRBV5-8|-
TGTGCCAGCAGCTTGGCGGGGGGCTATGGCTACACCTTC
CASSLAGGYGYTF
>13|TRBJ2-1|-|TRBV5-8|-
TGTGCCAGCAGCTTTGCGGGCCGGGATGAGCAGTTCTTC
CASSFAGRDEQFF
>14|TRBJ2-7|once|TRBV9|-
TGTGCCAGCAGCGTAGAACCGGGAACCTACGAGCAGTACTTC
CASSVEPGTYEQYF
>16|TRBJ2-3|-|TRBV6-1|TRBD2
TGTGCCAGCAGTGTCATAGCGGGAGTCGGCGCAGATACGCAGTATTTT
CASSVIAGVGADTQYF
>13|TRBJ2-1|-|TRBV10-3|TRBD2
TGTGCCTCTAGCGGGTTCTCCTACAATGAGCAGTTCTTC
CASSGFSYNEQFF
>13|TRBJ2-1|-|TRBV15|TRBD2
TGTGCCACCAGCAGTGGCCTAGCGGAAAGGCAGTTCTTC
CATSSGLAERQFF
>15|TRBJ2-7|-|TRBV2|TRBD2
TGTGCCAGCAGTCCCGGGACTAGCGGGAGGTACGAGCAGTACTTC
CASSPGTSGRYEQYF
>14|TRBJ1-1|-|TRBV11-2|-
TGTGCCAGCAGCTTAGTAGGAGTGGACACTGAAGCTTTCTTT
CASSLVGVDTEAFF
>15|TRBJ1-6|-|TRBV5-1|TRBD1
TGCGCCAGCAGCTGGACCGGGACAGAGAATTCACCCCTCCACTTT
CASSWTGTENSPLHF
>12|TRBJ2-2|-|TRBV30|-
TGTGCCTCGGAGATGGTTATCGGGGAGCTGTTTTTT
CASEMVIGELFF
>16|TRBJ2-2|once|TRBV2|TRBD2
TGTGCCAGCAGTCTTAGGACTAGCGGGAGCGCTGGGGAGCTGTTTTTT
CASSLRTSGSAGELFF
>16|TRBJ1-6|-|TRBV27|-
TGTGCCAGCAGGATCAAGCAGGGGTCGAACAATGCACCCCTCCACTTT
CASRIKQGSNNAPLHF
>14|TRBJ1-1|once|TRBV9|TRBD1
TGTGCCAGCAGCGGAGACACAGGGGTCACTGAAGCTTTCTTT
CASSGDTGVTEAFF
>13|TRBJ1-2|-|TRBV18|TRBD1
TGTGCCAGCTCACCCAGGACAGGCTATGGCTACACCTTC
CASSPRTGYGYTF
>15|TRBJ2-3|-|TRBV7-3|TRBD1
TGTGCCAGCAGCTTAGGGGACCAGGGGGCAGATACGCAGTATTTT
CASSLGDQGADTQYF
>16|TRBJ2-3|-|TRBV15|-
TGTGCCACCAGCAGAAAGGGACTGCCAAGCACAGATACGCAGTATTTT
CATSRKGLPSTDTQYF
>13|TRBJ2-1|-|TRBV4-1|-
TGCGCCAGCAGGGGGACTGAATTCAATGAGCAGTTCTTC
CASRGTEFNEQFF
>12|TRBJ2-7|-|TRBV6-1|-
TGTGCCAGCAGTCGACAGGCCGGCGAGCAGTACTTC
CASSRQAGEQYF
>13|TRBJ1-1|-|TRBV7-2|TRBD1
TGTGCCAGCAGCCAGGGACAGCCGACTGAAGCTTTCTTT
CASSQGQPTEAFF
>14|TRBJ2-5|-|TRBV5-1|-
TGCGCCAGCAGCGGGGGGACGTACCAAGAGACCCAGTACTTC
CASSGGTYQETQYF
>13|TRBJ1-2|-|TRBV29-1|-
TGCAGCGTTGAAGTAGCTGATTTCTATGGCTACACCTTC
CSVEVADFYGYTF